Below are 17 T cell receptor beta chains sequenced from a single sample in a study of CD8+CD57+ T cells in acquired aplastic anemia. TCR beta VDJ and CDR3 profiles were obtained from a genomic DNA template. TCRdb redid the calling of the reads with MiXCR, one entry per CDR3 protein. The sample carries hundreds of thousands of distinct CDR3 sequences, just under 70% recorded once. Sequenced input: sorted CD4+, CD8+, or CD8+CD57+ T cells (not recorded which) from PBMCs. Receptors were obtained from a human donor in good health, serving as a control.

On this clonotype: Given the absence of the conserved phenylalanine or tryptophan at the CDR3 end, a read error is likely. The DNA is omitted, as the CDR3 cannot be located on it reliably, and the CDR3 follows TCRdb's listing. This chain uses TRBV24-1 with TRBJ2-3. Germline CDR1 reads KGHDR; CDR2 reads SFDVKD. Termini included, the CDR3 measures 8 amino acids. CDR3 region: CATRACIL.

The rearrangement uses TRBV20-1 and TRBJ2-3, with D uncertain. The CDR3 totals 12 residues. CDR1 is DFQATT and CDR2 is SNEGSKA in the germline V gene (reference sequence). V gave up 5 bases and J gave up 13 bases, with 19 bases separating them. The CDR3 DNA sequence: TGCAGTGCTCGAGTCGGCAACTTCGATAAGTATTTT. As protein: CSARVGNFDKYF.

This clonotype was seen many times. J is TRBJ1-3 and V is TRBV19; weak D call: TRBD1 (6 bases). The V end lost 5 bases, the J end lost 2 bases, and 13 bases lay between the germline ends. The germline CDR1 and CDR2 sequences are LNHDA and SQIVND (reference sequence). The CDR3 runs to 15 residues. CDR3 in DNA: TGTGCCAGTAGTGCCCGACAGGATACTGGAAACACCATATATTTT. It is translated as CASSARQDTGNTIYF.

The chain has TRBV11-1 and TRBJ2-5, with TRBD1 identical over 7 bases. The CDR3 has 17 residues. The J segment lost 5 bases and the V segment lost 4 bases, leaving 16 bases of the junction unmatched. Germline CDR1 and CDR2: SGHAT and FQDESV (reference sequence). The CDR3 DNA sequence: TGTGCCAGCAGCTCCGGAACCGGGACAGCAGTCCGGGAGACCCAGTACTTC. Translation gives CASSSGTGTAVRETQYF.

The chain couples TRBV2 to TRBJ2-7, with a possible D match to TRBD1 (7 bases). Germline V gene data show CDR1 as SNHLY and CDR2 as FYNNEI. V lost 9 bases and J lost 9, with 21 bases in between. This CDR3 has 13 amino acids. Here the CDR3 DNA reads TGTGCCAGTAGTATGATCAGGGGGGATGGGCAGTACTTC. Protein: CASSMIRGDGQYF.

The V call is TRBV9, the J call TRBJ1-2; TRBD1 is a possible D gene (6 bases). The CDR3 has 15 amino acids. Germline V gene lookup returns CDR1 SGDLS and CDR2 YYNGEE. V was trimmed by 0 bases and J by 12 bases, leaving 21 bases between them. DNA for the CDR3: TGTGCCAGCAGCGTAGCGGGGGCCAATTCACCCCTCCACACCTTC. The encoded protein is CASSVAGANSPLHTF.

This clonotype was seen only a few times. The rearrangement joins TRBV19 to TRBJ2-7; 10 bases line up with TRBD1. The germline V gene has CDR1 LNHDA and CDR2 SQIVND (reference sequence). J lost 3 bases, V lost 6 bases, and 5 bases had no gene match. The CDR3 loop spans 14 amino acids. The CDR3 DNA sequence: TGTGCCAGTAGCCGGGGACAGGGGAACTACGAGCAGTACGTC. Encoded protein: CASSRGQGNYEQYV.

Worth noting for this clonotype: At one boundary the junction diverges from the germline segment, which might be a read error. DNA for the CDR3: TGCGCCAGCGCAACCGAGGGAGAGGGGGCGATGAACACTGAAGCTTTCTTT. This translates into CASATEGEGAMNTEAFF. This chain uses TRBV5-5 with TRBJ1-1, with 7 bases fitting TRBD1. This CDR3 has 17 amino acids. Germline V gene sequence: CDR1 SGHKS, CDR2 YYEKEE (reference sequence).

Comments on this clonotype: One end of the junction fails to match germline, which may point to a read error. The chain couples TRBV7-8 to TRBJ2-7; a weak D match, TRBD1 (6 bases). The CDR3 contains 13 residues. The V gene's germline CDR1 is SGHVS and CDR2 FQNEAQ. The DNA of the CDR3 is TGCGCCGGCAACCAAAGGACAGCCAATGAGCAGTACTTC. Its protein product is CAGNQRTANEQYF.

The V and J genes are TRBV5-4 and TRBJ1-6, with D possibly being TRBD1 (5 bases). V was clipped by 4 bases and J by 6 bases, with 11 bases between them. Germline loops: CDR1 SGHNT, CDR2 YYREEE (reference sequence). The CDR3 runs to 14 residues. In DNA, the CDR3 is TGTGCCAGCAGCGTGTTGGGGGTTAATTCACCCCTCCACTTT. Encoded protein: CASSVLGVNSPLHF.

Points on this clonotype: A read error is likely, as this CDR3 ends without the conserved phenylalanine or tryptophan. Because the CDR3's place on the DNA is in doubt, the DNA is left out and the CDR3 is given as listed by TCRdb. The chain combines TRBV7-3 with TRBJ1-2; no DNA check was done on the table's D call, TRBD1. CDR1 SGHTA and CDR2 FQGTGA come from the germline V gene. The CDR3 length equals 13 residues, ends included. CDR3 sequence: CASRHRVGATGEL.

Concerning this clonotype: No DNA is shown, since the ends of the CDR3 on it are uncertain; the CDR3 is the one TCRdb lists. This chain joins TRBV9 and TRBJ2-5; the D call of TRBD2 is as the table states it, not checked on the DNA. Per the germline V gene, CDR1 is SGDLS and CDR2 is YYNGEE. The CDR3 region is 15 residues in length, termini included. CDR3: CASSAPRYEQYFEYF.

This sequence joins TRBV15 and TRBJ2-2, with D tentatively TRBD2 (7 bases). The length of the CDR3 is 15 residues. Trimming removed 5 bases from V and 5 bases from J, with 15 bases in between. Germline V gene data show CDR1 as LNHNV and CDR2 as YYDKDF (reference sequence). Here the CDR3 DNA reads TGTGCCACCAGCGGGGGGGGCAGGGTGACCGGGGAGCTGTTTTTT. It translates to CATSGGGRVTGELFF. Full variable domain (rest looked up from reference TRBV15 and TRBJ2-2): DAMVIQNPRYQVTQFGKPVTLSCSQTLNHNVMYWYQQKSSQAPKLLFHYYDKDFNNEADTPDNFQSRRPNTSFCFLDIRSPGLGDTAMYLCATSGGGRVTGELFFGEGSRLTVL.

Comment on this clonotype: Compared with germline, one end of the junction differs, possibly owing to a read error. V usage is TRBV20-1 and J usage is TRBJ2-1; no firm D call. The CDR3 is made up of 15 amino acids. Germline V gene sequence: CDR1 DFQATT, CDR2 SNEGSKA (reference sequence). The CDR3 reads CSARNRRLYTDEQFF. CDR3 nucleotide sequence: TGTAGTGCCCGTAACCGCCGGTTGTACACGGATGAGCAGTTCTTC.

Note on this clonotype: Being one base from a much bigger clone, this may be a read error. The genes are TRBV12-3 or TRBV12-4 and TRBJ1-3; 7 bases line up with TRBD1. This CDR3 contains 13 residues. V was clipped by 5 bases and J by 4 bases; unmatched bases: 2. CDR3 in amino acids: CASSTGVGNTIYF. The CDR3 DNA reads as TGTGCCAGCAGTACAGGGGTCGGAAACACCATATATTTT.

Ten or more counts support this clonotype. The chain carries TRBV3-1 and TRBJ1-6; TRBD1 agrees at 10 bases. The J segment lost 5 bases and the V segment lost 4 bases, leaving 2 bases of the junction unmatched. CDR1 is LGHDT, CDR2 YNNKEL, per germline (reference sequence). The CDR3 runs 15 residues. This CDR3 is CASSLGQGDNSPLHF. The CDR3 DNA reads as TGTGCCAGCAGCCTCGGACAGGGGGATAATTCACCCCTCCACTTT. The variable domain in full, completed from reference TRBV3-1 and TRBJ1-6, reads DTAVSQTPKYLVTQMGNDKSIKCEQNLGHDTMYWYKQDSKKFLKIMFSYNNKELIINETVPNRFSPKSPDKAHLNLHINSLELGDSAVYFCASSLGQGDNSPLHFGNGTRLTVT.

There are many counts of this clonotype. CDR3 DNA: TGTGCCAGCAGCCCGACAGGAGCCGGGGAGCTGTTTTTT. Protein: CASSPTGAGELFF. The V gene is TRBV7-2, the J gene TRBJ2-2; the D gene is possibly TRBD1 (6 bases). V was clipped by 5 bases and J by 6 bases, with 10 bases between them. CDR3 length equals 13 residues. Germline loops: CDR1 SGHTA, CDR2 FQGNSA.